These T cell receptor beta chains were read from a single sample in a study of cytomegalovirus exposure and HLA in healthy donors. Assay: immunoSEQ multiplex PCR; the TCRdb copy retains only in-frame clones and omits some. The sample yields around 150,000 clones, about four fifths seen once. The sequencing sample was made of PBMCs. These receptors were collected from a man aged 25-45 years in good health and CMV-seronegative. Each CDR3 is given with its conserved first and last residue. The D gene is left open where the match is weak. Clone size appears in some rows only: once, few, many, or a class for an expanded clone.

cdr3_nt: TGTGCCAGCAGCTTGGATTACGGGTTCGGCTCTGGGGCCAACGTCCTGACTTTC; cdr3_aa: CASSLDYGFGSGANVLTF; j_call: TRBJ2-6; d_call: -; clone_size: -; v_call: TRBV5-6
cdr3_nt: TGTGCCAGTAGACCACAGGGGGAAGGCAATCAGCCCCAGCATTTT; cdr3_aa: CASRPQGEGNQPQHF; j_call: TRBJ1-5; d_call: TRBD1; clone_size: -; v_call: TRBV19
cdr3_nt: TGCGCCAGCAGCCCCGATTCGACAGTCGCTAGCACCGGGGAGCTGTTTTTT; cdr3_aa: CASSPDSTVASTGELFF; j_call: TRBJ2-2; d_call: -; clone_size: -; v_call: TRBV5-1
cdr3_nt: TGTGCCAGCAGTTTTGGGACTAGGAATGAGCAGTTCTTC; cdr3_aa: CASSFGTRNEQFF; j_call: TRBJ2-1; d_call: TRBD2; clone_size: -; v_call: TRBV28
cdr3_nt: TGCGCCAGCAGCCAAGGTGGGGTGGGACTGGATACGCAGTATTTT; cdr3_aa: CASSQGGVGLDTQYF; j_call: TRBJ2-3; d_call: -; clone_size: -; v_call: TRBV4-1
cdr3_nt: TGTGCCAGTAGTAGAGAAACCCAGGGGACTGAAGCTTTCTTT; cdr3_aa: CASSRETQGTEAFF; j_call: TRBJ1-1; d_call: -; clone_size: -; v_call: TRBV19
cdr3_nt: TGTGCCAGCAGCCCCGGACCGGGACTAGCGGGGCAAGAGCAGTACTTC; cdr3_aa: CASSPGPGLAGQEQYF; j_call: TRBJ2-7; d_call: TRBD2; clone_size: -; v_call: TRBV7-2
cdr3_nt: TGTGCCAGCCTAGACCGGGGGGGTGGCTACACCTTC; cdr3_aa: CASLDRGGGYTF; j_call: TRBJ1-2; d_call: -; clone_size: -; v_call: TRBV6-1
cdr3_nt: TGCGCCAGCAGCTTGAGACAGGGTGGGAATGAGCAGTTCTTC; cdr3_aa: CASSLRQGGNEQFF; j_call: TRBJ2-1; d_call: TRBD1; clone_size: -; v_call: TRBV5-1
cdr3_nt: TGCGCCAGCAGCTCCGCCGGGATGGAGACCCAGTACTTC; cdr3_aa: CASSSAGMETQYF; j_call: TRBJ2-5; d_call: -; clone_size: -; v_call: TRBV4-1
cdr3_nt: TGCAGCGTTGAATACCGGGGGTCGAACGGCTACACCTTC; cdr3_aa: CSVEYRGSNGYTF; j_call: TRBJ1-2; d_call: -; clone_size: -; v_call: TRBV29-1
cdr3_nt: TGTGCCAGCAGCTTGGGGTCCGGGGTTTGGGCTGAAGCTTTCTTT; cdr3_aa: CASSLGSGVWAEAFF; j_call: TRBJ1-1; d_call: -; clone_size: -; v_call: TRBV5-8
cdr3_nt: TGTGCCAGCAGCTCGGGCTCCTACAATGAGCAGTTCTTC; cdr3_aa: CASSSGSYNEQFF; j_call: TRBJ2-1; d_call: -; clone_size: -; v_call: TRBV13
cdr3_nt: TGTGCCAGCAGCAAAAAGGGGACAAGCTACCGGACCCAGTACTTC; cdr3_aa: CASSKKGTSYRTQYF; j_call: TRBJ2-5; d_call: -; clone_size: -; v_call: TRBV21-1
cdr3_nt: TGTGCCAGAAGCTTAATAGAGCGTCTTGAGCGAAAATACGAGCAGTACTTC; cdr3_aa: CARSLIERLERKYEQYF; j_call: TRBJ2-7; d_call: -; clone_size: -; v_call: TRBV7-5
cdr3_nt: TGCGCCAGCAGCTTGGCCACACGAGAGACCCAGTACTTC; cdr3_aa: CASSLATRETQYF; j_call: TRBJ2-5; d_call: -; clone_size: -; v_call: TRBV5-1
cdr3_nt: TGTGCCAGCAGCCCACCAGGACAGGGAGGTGGCTACACCTTC; cdr3_aa: CASSPPGQGGGYTF; j_call: TRBJ1-2; d_call: TRBD1; clone_size: -; v_call: TRBV5-4
cdr3_nt: TGTGCCAGCAGGATAGGACAGGGCGCGGGCGGCTACACCTTC; cdr3_aa: CASRIGQGAGGYTF; j_call: TRBJ1-2; d_call: TRBD1; clone_size: -; v_call: TRBV27
cdr3_nt: TGTGCCAGTAGTACCGACAGGGGGAACACTGAAGCTTTCTTT; cdr3_aa: CASSTDRGNTEAFF; j_call: TRBJ1-1; d_call: TRBD1; clone_size: -; v_call: TRBV19
cdr3_nt: TGTGCCAGCAGGTACAGCGCTGGGGCCCGGCCCCAGCATTTT; cdr3_aa: CASRYSAGARPQHF; j_call: TRBJ1-5; d_call: -; clone_size: once; v_call: TRBV2
cdr3_nt: TGTGCCAGCTCACTAAGCTCCCACAATGAGCAGTTCTTC; cdr3_aa: CASSLSSHNEQFF; j_call: TRBJ2-1; d_call: -; clone_size: -; v_call: TRBV18
cdr3_nt: TGTGCCAGCAGTGGGACAGGGGGCGCAGATACGCAGTATTTT; cdr3_aa: CASSGTGGADTQYF; j_call: TRBJ2-3; d_call: TRBD1; clone_size: many; v_call: TRBV6-1
cdr3_nt: TGTGCCAGCAGTGTGGTGGCTAGCGGGAGCTACGAGCAGTACTTC; cdr3_aa: CASSVVASGSYEQYF; j_call: TRBJ2-7; d_call: TRBD2; clone_size: once; v_call: TRBV2
cdr3_nt: TGTGCCAGCAGTTTCCCGGTTAGCGGCGCCAACAATGAGCAGTTCTTC; cdr3_aa: CASSFPVSGANNEQFF; j_call: TRBJ2-1; d_call: -; clone_size: -; v_call: TRBV6-6
cdr3_nt: TGTGCCAGCAGTTACTCCCCGGACAGGTTGGCTGAGCAGTTCTTC; cdr3_aa: CASSYSPDRLAEQFF; j_call: TRBJ2-1; d_call: TRBD1; clone_size: -; v_call: TRBV6-5
cdr3_nt: TGTGCCAGCACCGACTCAGGAGGGTGGACCGAGCAGTACTTC; cdr3_aa: CASTDSGGWTEQYF; j_call: TRBJ2-7; d_call: -; clone_size: -; v_call: TRBV6-5
cdr3_nt: TGCGCCAGCAGCTTGGAGGGGACTAGCAATCAGCCCCAGAATTTT; cdr3_aa: CASSLEGTSNQPQNF; j_call: TRBJ1-5; d_call: -; clone_size: -; v_call: TRBV5-1
cdr3_nt: TGTGCCAGCAGTGGACAGGGAACCGGGGAGCTGTTTTTT; cdr3_aa: CASSGQGTGELFF; j_call: TRBJ2-2; d_call: TRBD1; clone_size: few; v_call: TRBV2
cdr3_nt: TGTGCCAGCAGTTACCAGGCAGGGAACGAGCAGTACTTC; cdr3_aa: CASSYQAGNEQYF; j_call: TRBJ2-7; d_call: -; clone_size: -; v_call: TRBV6-5
cdr3_nt: TGTGCCACCAGCAGAGGAACAGGCAACGGAGGAAACACCATATATTTT; cdr3_aa: CATSRGTGNGGNTIYF; j_call: TRBJ1-3; d_call: -; clone_size: once; v_call: TRBV15
cdr3_nt: TGTGCCAGCAGCGTAGGCGGGGGTTCCTACAATGAGCAGTTCTTC; cdr3_aa: CASSVGGGSYNEQFF; j_call: TRBJ2-1; d_call: TRBD2; clone_size: -; v_call: TRBV9